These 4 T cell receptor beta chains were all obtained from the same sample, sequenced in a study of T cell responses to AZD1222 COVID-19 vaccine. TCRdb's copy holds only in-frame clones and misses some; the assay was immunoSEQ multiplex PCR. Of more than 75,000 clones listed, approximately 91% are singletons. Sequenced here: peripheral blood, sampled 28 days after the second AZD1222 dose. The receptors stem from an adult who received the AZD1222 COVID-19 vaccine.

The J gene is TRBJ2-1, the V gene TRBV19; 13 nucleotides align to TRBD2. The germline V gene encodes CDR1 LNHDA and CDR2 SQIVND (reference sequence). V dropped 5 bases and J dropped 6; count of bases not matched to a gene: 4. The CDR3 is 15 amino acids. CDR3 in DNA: TGTGCCAGTAGTCGAACTAGCGGGAGGGCCAATGAGCAGTTCTTC. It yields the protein CASSRTSGRANEQFF. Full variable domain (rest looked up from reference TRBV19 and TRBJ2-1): DGGITQSPKYLFRKEGQNVTLSCEQNLNHDAMYWYRQDPGQGLRLIYYSQIVNDFQKGDIAEGYSVSREKKESFPLTVTSAQKNPTAFYLCASSRTSGRANEQFFGPGTRLTVL.

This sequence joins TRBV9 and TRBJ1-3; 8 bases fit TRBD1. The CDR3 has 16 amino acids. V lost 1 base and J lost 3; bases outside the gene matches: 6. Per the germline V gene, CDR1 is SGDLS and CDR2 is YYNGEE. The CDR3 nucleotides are TGTGCCAGCAGCGTAACCGGACAGGGACGTGGAAACACCATATATTTT. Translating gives CASSVTGQGRGNTIYF.

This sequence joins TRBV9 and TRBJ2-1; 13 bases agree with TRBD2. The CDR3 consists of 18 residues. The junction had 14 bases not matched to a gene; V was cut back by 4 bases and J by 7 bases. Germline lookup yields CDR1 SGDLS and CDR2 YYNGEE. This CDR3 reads CASSTQTLLAGGRNEQFF. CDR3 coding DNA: TGTGCCAGCAGCACTCAAACCTTACTAGCGGGAGGGCGTAATGAGCAGTTCTTC.

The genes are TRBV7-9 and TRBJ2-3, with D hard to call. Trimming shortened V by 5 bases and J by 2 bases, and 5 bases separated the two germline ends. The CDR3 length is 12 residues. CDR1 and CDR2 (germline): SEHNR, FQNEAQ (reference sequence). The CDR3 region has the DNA TGTGCCAGCAGCCCGAACACAGATACGCAGTATTTT. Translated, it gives CASSPNTDTQYF.